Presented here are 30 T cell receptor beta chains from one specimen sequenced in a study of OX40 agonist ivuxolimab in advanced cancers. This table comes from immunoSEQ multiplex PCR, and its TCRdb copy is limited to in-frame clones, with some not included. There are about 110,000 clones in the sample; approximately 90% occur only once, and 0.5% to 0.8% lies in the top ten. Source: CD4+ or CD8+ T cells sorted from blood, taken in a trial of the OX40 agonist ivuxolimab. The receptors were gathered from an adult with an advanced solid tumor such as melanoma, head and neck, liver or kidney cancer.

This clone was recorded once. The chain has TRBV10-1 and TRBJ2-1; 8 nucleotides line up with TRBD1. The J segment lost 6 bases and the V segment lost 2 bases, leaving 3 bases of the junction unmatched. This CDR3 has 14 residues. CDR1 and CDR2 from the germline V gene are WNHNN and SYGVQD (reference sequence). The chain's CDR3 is CASSEGQGLNEQFF. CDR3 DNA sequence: TGCGCCAGCAGTGAGGGACAGGGCCTCAATGAGCAGTTCTTC.

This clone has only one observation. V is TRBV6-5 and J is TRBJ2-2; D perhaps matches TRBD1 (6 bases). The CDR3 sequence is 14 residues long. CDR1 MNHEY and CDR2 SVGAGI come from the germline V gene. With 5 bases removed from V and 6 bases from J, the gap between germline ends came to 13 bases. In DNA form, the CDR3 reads TGTGCCAGCAGTATACCTCCAGGGGCCGGGGAGCTGTTTTTT. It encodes CASSIPPGAGELFF.

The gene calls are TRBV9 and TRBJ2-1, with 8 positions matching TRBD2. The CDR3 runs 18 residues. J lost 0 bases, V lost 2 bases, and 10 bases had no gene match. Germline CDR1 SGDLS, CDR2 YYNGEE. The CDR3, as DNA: TGTGCCAGCAGCGTCACCGCCATTAGCGGGGCCTCCTACAATGAGCAGTTCTTC. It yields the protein CASSVTAISGASYNEQFF.

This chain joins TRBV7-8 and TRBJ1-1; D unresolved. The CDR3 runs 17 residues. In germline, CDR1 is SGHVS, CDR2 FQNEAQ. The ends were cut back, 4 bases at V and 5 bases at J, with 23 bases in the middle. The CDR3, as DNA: TGTGCCAGCAGCTCCCAGGTCGCGGCCGGGAGGGATACTGAAGCTTTCTTT. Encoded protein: CASSSQVAAGRDTEAFF.

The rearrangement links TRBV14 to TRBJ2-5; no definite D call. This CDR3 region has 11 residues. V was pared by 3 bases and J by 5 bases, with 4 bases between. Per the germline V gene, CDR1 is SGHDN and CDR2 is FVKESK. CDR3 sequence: CASSHTETQYF. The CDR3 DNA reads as TGTGCCAGCAGCCATACCGAGACCCAGTACTTC.

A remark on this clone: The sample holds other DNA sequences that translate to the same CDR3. The CDR3 DNA reads as TGTGCCAGCAGTTACCCCGGACGGAACACTGAAGCTTTCTTT. Its protein is CASSYPGRNTEAFF. The chain carries TRBV6-6 and TRBJ1-1; no clear D gene. Trimming cost V 2 bases and J 1 base, with 8 bases left between them. Germline CDR1 and CDR2: MNHNY and SVGAGI (reference sequence). The CDR3 spans 14 residues.

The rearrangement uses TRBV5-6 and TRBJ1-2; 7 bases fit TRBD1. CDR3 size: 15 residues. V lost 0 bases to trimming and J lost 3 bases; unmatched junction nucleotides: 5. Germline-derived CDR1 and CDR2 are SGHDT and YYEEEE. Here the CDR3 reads CASSLARGPDYGYTF. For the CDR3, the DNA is TGTGCCAGCAGCTTGGCTAGGGGGCCGGACTATGGCTACACCTTC.

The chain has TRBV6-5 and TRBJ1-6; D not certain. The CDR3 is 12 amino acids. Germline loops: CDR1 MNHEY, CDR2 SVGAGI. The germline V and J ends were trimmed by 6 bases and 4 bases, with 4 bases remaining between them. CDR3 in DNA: TGTGCCAGCAGACAGTATAATTCACCCCTCCACTTT. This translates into CASRQYNSPLHF.

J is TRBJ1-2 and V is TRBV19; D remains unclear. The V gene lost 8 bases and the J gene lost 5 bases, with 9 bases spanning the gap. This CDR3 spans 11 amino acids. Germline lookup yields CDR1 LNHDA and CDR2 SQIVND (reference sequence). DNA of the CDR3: TGTGCCAGTCACAGTGGGTATGGCTACACCTTC. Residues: CASHSGYGYTF.

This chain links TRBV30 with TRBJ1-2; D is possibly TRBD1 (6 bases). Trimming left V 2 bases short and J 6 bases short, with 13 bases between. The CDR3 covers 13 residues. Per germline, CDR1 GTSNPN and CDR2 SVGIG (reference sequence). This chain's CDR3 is CAWSRWGADGYTF. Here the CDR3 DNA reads TGTGCCTGGAGTAGGTGGGGGGCGGATGGCTACACCTTC.

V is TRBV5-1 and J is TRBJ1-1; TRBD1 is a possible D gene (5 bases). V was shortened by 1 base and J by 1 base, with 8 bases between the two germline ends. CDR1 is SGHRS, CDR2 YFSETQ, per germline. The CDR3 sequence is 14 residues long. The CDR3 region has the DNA TGCGCCAGCAGCTTGTCAGGGTGGAACACTGAAGCTTTCTTT. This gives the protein CASSLSGWNTEAFF.

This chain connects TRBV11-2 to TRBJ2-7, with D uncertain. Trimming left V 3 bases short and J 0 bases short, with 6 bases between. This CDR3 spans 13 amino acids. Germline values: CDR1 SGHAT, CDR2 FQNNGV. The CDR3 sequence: CASSFVGSYEQYF. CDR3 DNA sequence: TGTGCCAGCAGCTTTGTCGGCTCCTACGAGCAGTACTTC.

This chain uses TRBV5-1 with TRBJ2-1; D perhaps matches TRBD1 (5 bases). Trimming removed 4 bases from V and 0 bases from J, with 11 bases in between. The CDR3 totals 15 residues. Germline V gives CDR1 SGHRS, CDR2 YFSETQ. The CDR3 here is CASSTDSSSYNEQFF. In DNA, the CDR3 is TGCGCCAGCAGCACCGACAGTAGCTCCTACAATGAGCAGTTCTTC.

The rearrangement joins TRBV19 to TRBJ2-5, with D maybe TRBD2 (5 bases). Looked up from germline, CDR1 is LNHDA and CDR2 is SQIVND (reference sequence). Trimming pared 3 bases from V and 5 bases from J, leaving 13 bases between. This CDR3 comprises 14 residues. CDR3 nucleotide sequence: TGTGCCAGTAGTATTTGGGCGGGTGGGGAGACCCAGTACTTC. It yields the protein CASSIWAGGETQYF.

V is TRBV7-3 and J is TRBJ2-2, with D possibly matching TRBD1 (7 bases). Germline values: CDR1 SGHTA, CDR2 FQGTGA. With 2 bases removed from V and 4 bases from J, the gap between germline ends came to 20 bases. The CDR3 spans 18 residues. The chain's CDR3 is CASSLDSGQARGTGELFF. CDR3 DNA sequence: TGTGCCAGCAGCTTAGACAGCGGACAGGCGCGGGGCACCGGGGAGCTGTTTTTT.

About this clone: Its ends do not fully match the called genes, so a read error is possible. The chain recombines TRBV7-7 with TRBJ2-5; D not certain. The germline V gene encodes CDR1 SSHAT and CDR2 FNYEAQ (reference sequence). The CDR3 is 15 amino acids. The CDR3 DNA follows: TGTGCTAGCAGCTTAGACGCTAGGATGGGGGAGACCCAGTACTTC. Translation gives CASSLDARMGETQYF.

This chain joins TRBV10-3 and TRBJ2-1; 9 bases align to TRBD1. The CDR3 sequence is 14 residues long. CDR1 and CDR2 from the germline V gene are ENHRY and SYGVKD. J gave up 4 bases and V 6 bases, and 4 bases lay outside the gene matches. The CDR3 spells CAIRGQGSYNEQFF. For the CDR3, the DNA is TGTGCCATCAGGGGACAGGGAAGTTACAATGAGCAGTTCTTC.

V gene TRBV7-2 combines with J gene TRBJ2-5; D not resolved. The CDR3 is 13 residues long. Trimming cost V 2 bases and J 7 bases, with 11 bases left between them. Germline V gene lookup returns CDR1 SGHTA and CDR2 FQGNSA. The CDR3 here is CASSLSPWGTQYF. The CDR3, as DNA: TGTGCCAGCAGCTTATCCCCCTGGGGGACCCAGTACTTC.

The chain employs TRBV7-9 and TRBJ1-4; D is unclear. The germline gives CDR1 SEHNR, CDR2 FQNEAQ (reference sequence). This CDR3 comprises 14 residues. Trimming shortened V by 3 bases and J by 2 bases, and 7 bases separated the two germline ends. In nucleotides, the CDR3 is TGTGCCAGCAGCTTGGAGGCGACTAATGAAAAACTGTTTTTT. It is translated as CASSLEATNEKLFF.

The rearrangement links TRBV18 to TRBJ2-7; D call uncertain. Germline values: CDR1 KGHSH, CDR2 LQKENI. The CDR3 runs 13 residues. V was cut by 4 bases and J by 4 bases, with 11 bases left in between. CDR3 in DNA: TGTGCCAGCTCACAGGGAATAGAGTACGAGCAGTACTTC. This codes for CASSQGIEYEQYF.

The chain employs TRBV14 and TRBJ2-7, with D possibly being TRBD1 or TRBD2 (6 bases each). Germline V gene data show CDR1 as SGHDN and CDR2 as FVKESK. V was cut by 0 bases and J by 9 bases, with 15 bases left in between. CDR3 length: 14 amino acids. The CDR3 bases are TGTGCCAGCAGCCAAGATACCCGGGGGCGGCGGCAGTACTTC. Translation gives CASSQDTRGRRQYF.

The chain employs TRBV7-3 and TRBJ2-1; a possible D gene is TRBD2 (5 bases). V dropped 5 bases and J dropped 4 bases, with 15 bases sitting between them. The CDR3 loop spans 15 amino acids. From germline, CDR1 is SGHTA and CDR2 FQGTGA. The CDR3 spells CASSIRDRLYNEQFF. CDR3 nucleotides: TGTGCCAGCAGCATACGGGATCGACTTTACAATGAGCAGTTCTTC.

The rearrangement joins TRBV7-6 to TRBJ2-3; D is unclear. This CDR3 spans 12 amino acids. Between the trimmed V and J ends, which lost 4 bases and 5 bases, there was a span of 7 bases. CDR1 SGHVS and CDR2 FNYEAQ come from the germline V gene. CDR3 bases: TGTGCCAGCAGCTCTGATCTAGATACGCAGTATTTT. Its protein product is CASSSDLDTQYF.

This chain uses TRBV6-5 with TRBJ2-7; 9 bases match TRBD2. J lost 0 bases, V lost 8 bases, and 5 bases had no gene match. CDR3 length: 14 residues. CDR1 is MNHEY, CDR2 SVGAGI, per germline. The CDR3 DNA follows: TGTGCCAGCGGTAGCGGGGGTTACTCCTACGAGCAGTACTTC. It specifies CASGSGGYSYEQYF.

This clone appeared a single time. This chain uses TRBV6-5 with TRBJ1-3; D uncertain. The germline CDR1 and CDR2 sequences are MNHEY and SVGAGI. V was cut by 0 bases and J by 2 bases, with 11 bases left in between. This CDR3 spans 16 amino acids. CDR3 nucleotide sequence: TGTGCCAGCAGTTACTCTAAAGGTTGGACTGGAAACACCATATATTTT. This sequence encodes CASSYSKGWTGNTIYF.

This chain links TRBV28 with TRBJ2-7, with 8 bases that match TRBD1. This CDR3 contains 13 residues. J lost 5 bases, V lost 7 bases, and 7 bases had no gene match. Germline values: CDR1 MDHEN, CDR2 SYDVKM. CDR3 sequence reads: CASTRTGSDEQYF. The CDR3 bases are TGTGCCAGCACCCGGACAGGGTCGGACGAGCAGTACTTC.

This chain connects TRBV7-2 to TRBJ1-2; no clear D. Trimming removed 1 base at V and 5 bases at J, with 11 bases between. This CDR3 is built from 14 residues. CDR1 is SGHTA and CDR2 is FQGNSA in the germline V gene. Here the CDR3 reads CASSLGRTTYGYTF. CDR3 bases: TGTGCCAGCAGCTTAGGACGGACTACTTATGGCTACACCTTC.

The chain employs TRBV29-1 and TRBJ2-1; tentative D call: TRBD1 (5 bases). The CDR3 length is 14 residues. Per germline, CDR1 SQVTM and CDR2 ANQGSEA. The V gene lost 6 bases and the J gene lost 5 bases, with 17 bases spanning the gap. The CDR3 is CSVLTSKGDNEQFF. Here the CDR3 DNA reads TGCAGCGTCCTTACCTCGAAAGGGGACAATGAGCAGTTCTTC.

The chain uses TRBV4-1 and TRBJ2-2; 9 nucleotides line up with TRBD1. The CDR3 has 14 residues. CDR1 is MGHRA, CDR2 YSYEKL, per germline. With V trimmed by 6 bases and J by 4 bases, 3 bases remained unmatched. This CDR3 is CASRKTGGTGELFF. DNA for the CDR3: TGCGCCAGCAGAAAGACAGGGGGCACCGGGGAGCTGTTTTTT.

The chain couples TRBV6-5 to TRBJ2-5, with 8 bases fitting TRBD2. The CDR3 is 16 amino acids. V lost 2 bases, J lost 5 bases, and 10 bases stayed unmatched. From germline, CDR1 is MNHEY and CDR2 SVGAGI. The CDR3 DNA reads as TGTGCCAGCAGTTACGTACAAGCGGGAGTGGGGGAGACCCAGTACTTC. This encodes CASSYVQAGVGETQYF.